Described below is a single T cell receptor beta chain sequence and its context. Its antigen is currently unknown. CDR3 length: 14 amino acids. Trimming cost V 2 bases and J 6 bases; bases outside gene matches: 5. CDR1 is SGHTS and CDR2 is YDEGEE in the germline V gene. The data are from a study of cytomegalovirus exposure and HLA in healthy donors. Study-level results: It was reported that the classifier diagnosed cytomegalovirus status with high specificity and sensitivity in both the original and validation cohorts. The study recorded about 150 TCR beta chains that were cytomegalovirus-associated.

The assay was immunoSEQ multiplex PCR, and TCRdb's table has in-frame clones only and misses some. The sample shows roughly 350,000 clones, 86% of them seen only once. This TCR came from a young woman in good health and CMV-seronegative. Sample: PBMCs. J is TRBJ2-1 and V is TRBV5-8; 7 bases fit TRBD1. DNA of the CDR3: TGTGCCAGCAGCTTAGAGGGGGCCCTCAATGAGCAGTTCTTC. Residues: CASSLEGALNEQFF.